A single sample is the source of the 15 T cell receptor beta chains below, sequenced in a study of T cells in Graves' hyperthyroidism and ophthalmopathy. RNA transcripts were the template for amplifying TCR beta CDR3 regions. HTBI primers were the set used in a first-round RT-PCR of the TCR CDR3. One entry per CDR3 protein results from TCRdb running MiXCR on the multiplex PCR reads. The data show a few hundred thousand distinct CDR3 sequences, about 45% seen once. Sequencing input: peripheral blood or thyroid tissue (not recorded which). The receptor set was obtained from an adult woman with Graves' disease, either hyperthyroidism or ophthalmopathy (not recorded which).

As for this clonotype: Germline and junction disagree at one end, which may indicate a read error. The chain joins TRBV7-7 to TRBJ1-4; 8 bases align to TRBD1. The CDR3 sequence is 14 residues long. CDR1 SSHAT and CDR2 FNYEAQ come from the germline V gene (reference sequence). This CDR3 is CASSPDRVEEKLFF. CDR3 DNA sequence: TGTGCTAGCAGCCCGGACAGGGTTGAGGAAAAACTGTTTTTT.

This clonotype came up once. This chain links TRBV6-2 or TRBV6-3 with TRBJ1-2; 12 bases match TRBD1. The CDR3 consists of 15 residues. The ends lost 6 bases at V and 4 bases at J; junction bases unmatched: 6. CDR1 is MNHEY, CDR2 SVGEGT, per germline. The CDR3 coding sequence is TGTGCCAGCAGGCCGGGACAGGGGGCTTCCTATGGCTACACCTTC. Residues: CASRPGQGASYGYTF.

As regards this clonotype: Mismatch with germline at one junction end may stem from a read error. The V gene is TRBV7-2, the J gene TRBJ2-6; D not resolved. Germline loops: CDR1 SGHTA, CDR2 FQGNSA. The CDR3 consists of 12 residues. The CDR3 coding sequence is TGTGCCAGCAGCGTCCACCCCCCCACTGAAGCTTTC. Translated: CASSVHPPTEAF.

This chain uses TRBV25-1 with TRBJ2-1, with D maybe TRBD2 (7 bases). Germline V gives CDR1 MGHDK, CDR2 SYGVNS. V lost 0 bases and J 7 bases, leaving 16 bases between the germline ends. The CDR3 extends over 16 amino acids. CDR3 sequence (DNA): TGTGCCAGCAGTGAATACGGGGGAGGGGGAAGAAATGAGCAGTTCTTC. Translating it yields CASSEYGGGGRNEQFF.

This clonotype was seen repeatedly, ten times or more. The CDR3 reads CASSLGEENSPLHF. DNA of the CDR3: TGCGCCAGCAGTCTCGGGGAGGAGAATTCACCCCTCCACTTT. The gene calls are TRBV5-1 and TRBJ1-6; D unresolved. V lost 5 bases, J lost 7 bases, and 13 bases lay in between. Germline V gene lookup returns CDR1 SGHRS and CDR2 YFSETQ. The CDR3 totals 14 residues.

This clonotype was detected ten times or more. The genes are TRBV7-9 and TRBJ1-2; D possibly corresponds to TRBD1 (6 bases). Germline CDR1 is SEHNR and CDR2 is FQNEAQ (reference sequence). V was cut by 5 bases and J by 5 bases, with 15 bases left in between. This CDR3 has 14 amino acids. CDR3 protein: CASSHIPGTYGYTF. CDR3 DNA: TGTGCCAGCAGCCATATCCCCGGGACATATGGCTACACCTTC.

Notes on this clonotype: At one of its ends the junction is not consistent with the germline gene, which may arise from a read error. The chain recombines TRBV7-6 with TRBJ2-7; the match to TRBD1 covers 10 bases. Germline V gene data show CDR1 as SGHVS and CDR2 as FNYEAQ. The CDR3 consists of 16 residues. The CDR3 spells CASSHPRGTGDYEQYF. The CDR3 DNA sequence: TGCGCCAGCAGCCACCCCAGGGGGACAGGGGATTACGAGCAGTACTTC.

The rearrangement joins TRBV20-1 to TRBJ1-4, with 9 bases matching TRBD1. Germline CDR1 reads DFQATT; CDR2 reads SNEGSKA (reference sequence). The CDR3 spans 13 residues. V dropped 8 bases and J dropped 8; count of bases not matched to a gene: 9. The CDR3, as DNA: TGCAGTACCTCCCGGGACAGGGCGGAAAAACTGTTTTTT. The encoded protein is CSTSRDRAEKLFF.

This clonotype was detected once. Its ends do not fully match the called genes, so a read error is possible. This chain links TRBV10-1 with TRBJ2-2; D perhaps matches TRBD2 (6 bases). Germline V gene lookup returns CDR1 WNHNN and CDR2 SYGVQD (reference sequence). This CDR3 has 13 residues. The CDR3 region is CASRDSHTGKLSF. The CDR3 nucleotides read TGCGCCAGCCGGGACTCCCACACCGGGAAGCTGTCTTTT.

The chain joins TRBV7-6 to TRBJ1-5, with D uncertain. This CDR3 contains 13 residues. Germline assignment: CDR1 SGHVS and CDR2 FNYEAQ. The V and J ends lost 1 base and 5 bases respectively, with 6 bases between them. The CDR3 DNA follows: TGTGCCAGCAGCTTAGTACATGATCAGCCCCAGCATTTT. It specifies CASSLVHDQPQHF.

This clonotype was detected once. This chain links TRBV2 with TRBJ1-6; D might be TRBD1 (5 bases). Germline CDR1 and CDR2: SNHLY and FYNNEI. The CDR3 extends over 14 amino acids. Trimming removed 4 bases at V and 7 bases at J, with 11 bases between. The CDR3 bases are TGTGCCAGCAGTGCTTCCCAGGGCAATTCACCCCTCCACTTT. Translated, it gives CASSASQGNSPLHF.

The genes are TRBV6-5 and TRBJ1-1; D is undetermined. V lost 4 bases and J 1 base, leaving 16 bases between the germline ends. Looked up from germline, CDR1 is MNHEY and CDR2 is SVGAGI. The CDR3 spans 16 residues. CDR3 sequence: CASSSTLGRSNTEAFF. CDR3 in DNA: TGTGCCAGCAGTTCCACACTCGGGAGGTCGAACACTGAAGCTTTCTTT.

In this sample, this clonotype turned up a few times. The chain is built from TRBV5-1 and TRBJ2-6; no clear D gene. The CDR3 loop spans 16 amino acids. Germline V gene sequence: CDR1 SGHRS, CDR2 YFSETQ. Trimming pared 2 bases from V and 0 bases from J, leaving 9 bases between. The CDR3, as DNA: TGCGCCAGCAGCTTTGGGGTGTTCTCTGGGGCCAACGTCCTGACTTTC. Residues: CASSFGVFSGANVLTF. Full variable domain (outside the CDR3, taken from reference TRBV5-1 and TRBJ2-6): KAGVTQTPRYLIKTRGQQVTLSCSPISGHRSVSWYQQTPGQGLQFLFEYFSETQRNKGNFPGRFSGRQFSNSRSEMNVSTLELGDSALYLCASSFGVFSGANVLTFGAGSRLTVL.

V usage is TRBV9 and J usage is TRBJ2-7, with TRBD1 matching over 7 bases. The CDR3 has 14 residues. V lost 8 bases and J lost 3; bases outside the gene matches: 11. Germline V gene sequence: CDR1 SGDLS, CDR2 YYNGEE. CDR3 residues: CASSIAGTDYEQYF. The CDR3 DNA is TGTGCCAGTAGTATCGCCGGGACAGACTACGAGCAGTACTTC. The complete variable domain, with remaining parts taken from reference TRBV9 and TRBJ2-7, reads DSGVTQTPKHLITATGQRVTLRCSPRSGDLSVYWYQQSLDQGLQFLIQYYNGEERAKGNILERFSAQQFPDLHSELNLSSLELGDSALYFCASSIAGTDYEQYFGPGTRLTVT.

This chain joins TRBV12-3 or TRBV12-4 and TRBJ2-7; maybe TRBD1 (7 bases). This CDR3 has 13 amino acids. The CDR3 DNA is TGTGCATGCACGGACAGGACTAATGACGAGCAGTACTTC. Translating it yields CACTDRTNDEQYF.